A single sample is the source of the 10 T cell receptor beta chains below, sequenced in a study of blood T cell repertoires in COVID-19. Only in-frame clones appear in the TCRdb table, and some are missing; sequencing was by immunoSEQ multiplex PCR. There are about 65,000 clones in the sample; roughly 92% occur only once, and about 3.1% lies in the top ten. Specimen: peripheral blood. Every receptor here comes from a man aged 65 to 79 with active COVID-19.

The rearrangement joins TRBV21-1 to TRBJ1-2; TRBD1, the D gene given by the table, was not confirmed from the DNA. TRBV21-1 counts as a pseudogene. The CDR3 has 15 amino acids. The CDR3: CASSKTGSHNYGYTF. Here the CDR3 DNA reads TGTGCCAGCAGCAAGACAGGGAGTCATAACTATGGCTACACCTTC.

CDR3 region: CASSRGGQGLDYGYTF. The CDR3 DNA sequence: TGTGCCAGCAGCCGAGGAGGACAGGGGTTGGACTATGGCTACACCTTC. The chain joins TRBV3-1 (or the pseudogene TRBV3-2) to TRBJ1-2; 9 bases match TRBD1. The CDR3 runs to 16 residues. Losses at the gene ends were 4 bases for V and 3 bases for J; bases not matched to a gene: 9. CDR1 is LGHDT and CDR2 is YNNKEL in the germline V gene (reference sequence).

The chain links TRBV28 to TRBJ1-2, with D perhaps matching TRBD1 (6 bases). V was cut by 3 bases and J by 0 bases, with 14 bases left in between. Germline CDR1 and CDR2: MDHEN and SYDVKM. The CDR3 is made up of 16 amino acids. CDR3 amino acids: CASSFRTGKANYGYTF. The CDR3 nucleotides read TGTGCCAGCAGTTTCCGTACAGGGAAAGCTAACTATGGCTACACCTTC.

The J gene is TRBJ1-3, the V gene TRBV28; TRBD1 matches 8 bases. This CDR3 contains 15 residues. V was pared by 10 bases and J by 4 bases, with 12 bases of the junction left unmatched. CDR1 and CDR2 from the germline V gene are MDHEN and SYDVKM. DNA of the CDR3: TGTGCCATCCAACAGGGGGGGCTAAGCGGAAACACCATATATTTT. Its protein is CAIQQGGLSGNTIYF.

The V call is TRBV3-1 (or the pseudogene TRBV3-2), the J call TRBJ2-5; 14 bases fit TRBD2. Germline V gene lookup returns CDR1 LGHDT and CDR2 YNNKEL (reference sequence). After removal of 3 bases from V and 2 bases from J, the junction contained 2 bases not matched to a gene. This CDR3 is built from 16 residues. As DNA, the CDR3 is TGTGCCAGCAGCCAGGGACTAGCGGGGGAACAAGAGACCCAGTACTTC. This encodes CASSQGLAGEQETQYF.

The gene calls are TRBV6-5 and TRBJ1-5, with a tentative D call TRBD1 (6 bases). This CDR3 has 13 residues. V gave up 8 bases and J gave up 3 bases, with 11 bases separating them. CDR1 and CDR2 (germline): MNHEY, SVGAGI. CDR3 nucleotide sequence: TGTGCCAGCCGTCAGGGGTCCAATCAGCCCCAGCATTTT. This translates into CASRQGSNQPQHF.

This sequence joins TRBV6-6 and TRBJ1-6; 7 nucleotides align to TRBD1. CDR1 is MNHNY, CDR2 SVGAGI, per germline (reference sequence). There are 15 residues in the CDR3. The trim removed 7 bases at V and 7 bases at J, leaving 10 bases unmatched. CDR3 in amino acids: CASNEGTVTNSPLHF. The CDR3 nucleotides read TGTGCCAGCAACGAGGGGACAGTTACGAATTCACCCCTCCACTTT.

The chain joins TRBV6-2 or TRBV6-3 to TRBJ1-1, with 7 bases fitting TRBD1. V lost 3 bases to trimming and J lost 3 bases; unmatched junction nucleotides: 13. CDR1 is MNHEY, CDR2 SVGEGT, per germline. This CDR3 contains 17 residues. The CDR3 DNA reads TGTGCCAGCAGTTATATTTTAGGGGGCTCCGAGTACACTGAAGCTTTCTTT. It encodes CASSYILGGSEYTEAFF.

This chain connects TRBV6-2 or TRBV6-3 to TRBJ1-1; a possible D gene is TRBD1 (5 bases). Trimming removed 5 bases at V and 1 base at J, with 20 bases between. There are 17 residues in the CDR3. CDR1 is MNHEY and CDR2 is SVGEGT in the germline V gene. CDR3 in amino acids: CASSRLLGVLSNTEAFF. The CDR3 bases are TGTGCCAGCAGTCGGCTTTTAGGGGTCTTATCGAACACTGAAGCTTTCTTT.

V and J are TRBV5-1 and TRBJ2-7, with 12 bases lining up with TRBD1. CDR1 and CDR2 from the germline V gene are SGHRS and YFSETQ. This CDR3 has 18 residues. V was clipped by 4 bases and J by 6 bases; unmatched bases: 17. As DNA, the CDR3 is TGCGCCAGCAGCCCCCCGGGATCGTCGGGACAGGGGGCCCTCGAGCAGTACTTC. Encoded protein: CASSPPGSSGQGALEQYF.